The rows below give T cell receptor beta chains drawn from one sample of a study of cytomegalovirus exposure and HLA in healthy donors. Libraries were prepared by immunoSEQ multiplex PCR; TCRdb keeps only in-frame clonotypes and omits some of them. In the table there are about 120,000 clones, around 85% of which are singletons. Specimen: PBMCs. The origin of the receptors is a man aged 35 to 55 in good health and CMV-seronegative. Each CDR3 is given with its conserved first and last residue. The order of the fields is D gene, clone size, CDR3 length, J gene, V gene, CDR3 DNA, CDR3 protein. The D gene is left open where the match is weak. Some rows have no size entry. The others give once, few or many, or a class for an expanded clone.

>.|.|15|TRBJ2-7|TRBV6-1
TGTGCCAGCAGTGAAGGGCGGCTTAGCTCCTACGAGCAGTACTTC
CASSEGRLSSYEQYF
>TRBD1|.|18|TRBJ2-2|TRBV25-1
TGTGCCAGCAGTGAATTCTCTCCCGAGGACAGGGGCGTCGGGGAGCTGTTTTTT
CASSEFSPEDRGVGELFF
>TRBD1|.|15|TRBJ1-2|TRBV5-1
TGCGCCAGCAGCTTGGCTACAGGGGGGAACTATGGCTACACCTTC
CASSLATGGNYGYTF
>TRBD1|.|13|TRBJ1-2|TRBV5-1
TGCGCCAGCATGAAGGGGGCAGGGGATGGCTACACCTTC
CASMKGAGDGYTF
>.|.|14|TRBJ1-5|TRBV30
TGTGCCTGGAGTGTGGGAGGGTCCAATCAGCCCCAGCATTTT
CAWSVGGSNQPQHF
>TRBD1|.|16|TRBJ2-3|TRBV5-1
TGCGCCAGCAGCTTGGTATCACAGGGGAGCACAGATACGCAGTATTTT
CASSLVSQGSTDTQYF
>TRBD1|.|14|TRBJ1-6|TRBV9
TGTGCCAGCAGCGTAAAACAGGGGGATTCACCCCTCCACTTT
CASSVKQGDSPLHF
>.|.|14|TRBJ1-1|TRBV6-6
TGTGCCAGCAGTTACCTGGGAGTGGACACTGAAGCTTTCTTT
CASSYLGVDTEAFF
>.|.|11|TRBJ1-3|TRBV6-6
TGTGCCACCGAGAATGGAAACACCATATATTTT
CATENGNTIYF
>.|.|14|TRBJ1-1|TRBV7-8
TGTGCCAGCAGCCCTGCCGTACAGGTAGTGGAAGCTTTCTTT
CASSPAVQVVEAFF
>.|.|14|TRBJ2-7|TRBV14
TGTGCCAGCAGCCCGCGGATTCACTCCTACGAGCAGTACTTC
CASSPRIHSYEQYF
>TRBD2|.|17|TRBJ2-1|TRBV5-1
TGCGCCAGCAGTCCACATATCAGCGGGGCCCCGGAAAATGAGCAGTTCTTC
CASSPHISGAPENEQFF
>.|.|14|TRBJ1-1|TRBV5-6
TGTGCCAGCAGCTTGCCAGTCATGAACACTGAAGCTTTCTTT
CASSLPVMNTEAFF
>.|.|14|TRBJ2-7|TRBV10-1
TGCGCCAGCATTAAGACAGAAATCGCCTACGAGCAGTACTTC
CASIKTEIAYEQYF
>TRBD1|.|15|TRBJ2-1|TRBV4-2
TGTGCCAGCAGCCACGGACAGGGGGCTTTCAATGAGCAGTTCTTC
CASSHGQGAFNEQFF
>.|.|12|TRBJ1-1|TRBV30
TGTGCCTGGAGGGAGGTGGACACTGAAGCTTTCTTT
CAWREVDTEAFF
>.|.|14|TRBJ1-1|TRBV5-8
TGTGCCAGCAGCTTGGAGTTGCGCGGCACTGAAGCTTTCTTT
CASSLELRGTEAFF
>TRBD1|.|18|TRBJ1-6|TRBV11-2
TGTGCCAGCAGCTTAGTAGGTCCAGGGGGGATCGGGAATTCACCCCTCCACTTT
CASSLVGPGGIGNSPLHF
>TRBD1|.|13|TRBJ1-4|TRBV7-2
TGTGCCAGCAGCCAGGACAGGGGTGAAAAACTGTTTTTT
CASSQDRGEKLFF
>TRBD2|.|15|TRBJ2-1|TRBV9
TGTGCCAGCAGCGTGACGGGACTAGCTAGGAATGAGCAGTTCTTC
CASSVTGLARNEQFF
>.|.|13|TRBJ2-5|TRBV7-9
TGTGCCAGCAGCTTCAGTGGGCGAGAGACCCAGTACTTC
CASSFSGRETQYF
>TRBD1|.|11|TRBJ2-4|TRBV18
TGTGCCAGCTCACCGGACAGGGTGTTGAACTTC
CASSPDRVLNF
>.|once|14|TRBJ1-5|TRBV30
TGTGCCTGCCAGACAGGTTCCGGCAATCAGCCCCAGCATTTT
CACQTGSGNQPQHF
>.|.|16|TRBJ2-7|TRBV19
TGTGCCAGTAGTATAGATCTCCGGACAGCTGCCTACGAGCAGTACTTC
CASSIDLRTAAYEQYF
>TRBD1|once|14|TRBJ1-1|TRBV28
TGTGCCAGCAGTCTCAGGGGGCGCTGGACTGAAGCTTTCTTT
CASSLRGRWTEAFF
>.|.|14|TRBJ2-2|TRBV5-1
TGCGCCAGCAGTCTTCAGGGTTTCGACGGGGAGCTGTTTTTT
CASSLQGFDGELFF
>TRBD2|once|15|TRBJ2-2|TRBV2
TGTGCCAGCAGTCCCCGGTCGGGGGGCACCGGGGAGCTGTTTTTT
CASSPRSGGTGELFF
>.|.|14|TRBJ1-5|TRBV7-9
TGTGCCAGCAGCTTAGATGGGCAGGATCAGCCCCAGCATTTT
CASSLDGQDQPQHF
>.|once|15|TRBJ2-7|TRBV6-6
TGTGCCAGCACCCAAAAGAGGGGGAAACCTTACGAGCAGTACTTC
CASTQKRGKPYEQYF
>TRBD1|.|15|TRBJ1-3|TRBV5-6
TGTGCCAGCAGCCAATGGACAGGGGATAGTAACACCATATATTTT
CASSQWTGDSNTIYF
>TRBD1|.|14|TRBJ1-5|TRBV5-4
TGTGCCAGCAGCTTAGGGGGCGCAGCTCAGCCCCAGCATTTT
CASSLGGAAQPQHF
>.|.|16|TRBJ2-5|TRBV30
TGTGCCTGGAGGATCCCTTGGGGGCCGTACCAAGAGACCCAGTACTTC
CAWRIPWGPYQETQYF
>.|.|15|TRBJ1-4|TRBV7-3
TGTGCCAGCAGCAAATCGGGCGGGGCTAATGAAAAACTGTTTTTT
CASSKSGGANEKLFF
>.|.|16|TRBJ2-7|TRBV27
TGTGCCAGCAGTCCCCGGCCCACAGGGACCACCTACGAGCAGTACTTC
CASSPRPTGTTYEQYF
>.|.|14|TRBJ2-1|TRBV11-3
TGTGCCAGCAGCTTAGATTTGCGGTCTAATGAGCAGTTCTTC
CASSLDLRSNEQFF